Described below is a single TCR beta chain sequence and its context. No antigen is known for it. The CDR3 runs to 13 residues. V lost 1 base, J lost 1 base, and 4 bases lay in between. The data originate from a study of T cell responses to AZD1222 COVID-19 vaccine. Study details: Pooled in the analysis were second doses at about 4 or about 12 weeks.

The data were produced by immunoSEQ multiplex PCR, yet TCRdb's version contains in-frame clones alone and is incomplete. The table lists about 120,000 clones, less than 95% of them singletons, with over 5% in the top ten. General study points: Clonal diversity was possibly underestimated, and the donors were mostly white British, with more females. Spike-specific TCR depth and breadth grew after two AZD1222 doses.

The material sequenced was peripheral blood, taken on day 0 of AZD1222 vaccination. This receptor was identified in an adult in good health. This rearrangement joins TRBV12-3 or TRBV12-4 to TRBJ1-1, with D uncertain. This chain's CDR3 is CASSLGANTEAFF. The CDR3 nucleotides read TGTGCCAGCAGTTTAGGTGCGAACACTGAAGCTTTCTTT.